The clone carrying this TCR beta chain has just a few counts. Profiled with immunoSEQ multiplex PCR; TCRdb holds only in-frame clones, not every one. The sample consists of about 50,000 clones, about 91% of them appearing once. The sample comes from a study of CD4+ T cells in melanoma. The germline V and J ends were trimmed by 7 bases and 5 bases, with 8 bases remaining between them. CDR1 and CDR2 from the germline V gene are MDHEN and SYDVKM. This CDR3 comprises 11 residues. This chain joins TRBV28 and TRBJ2-5; D remains ambiguous. The sequence was obtained from a human donor with melanoma. Sequenced input: peripheral blood. Here the CDR3 DNA reads TGTGCCAGCACCGCCAAGGAGACCCAGTACTTC. It specifies CASTAKETQYF.